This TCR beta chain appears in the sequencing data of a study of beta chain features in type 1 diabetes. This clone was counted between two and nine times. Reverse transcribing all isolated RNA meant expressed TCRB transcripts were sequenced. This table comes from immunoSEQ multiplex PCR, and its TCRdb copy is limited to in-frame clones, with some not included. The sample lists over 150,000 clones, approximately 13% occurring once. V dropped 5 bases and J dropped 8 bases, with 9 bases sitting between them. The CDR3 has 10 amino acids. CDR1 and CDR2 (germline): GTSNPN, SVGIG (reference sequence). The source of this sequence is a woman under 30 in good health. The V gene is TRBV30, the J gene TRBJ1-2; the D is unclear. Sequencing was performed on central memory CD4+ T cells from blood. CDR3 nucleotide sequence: TGTGCCTGGCACGGCGGGGGCTACACCTTC. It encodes CAWHGGGYTF.